This T cell receptor (beta chain) was found in a study of blood T cell repertoires in COVID-19 (dated by TCRdb to 2018 to 2020). In terms of the full investigation: Samples from collaborators originated in the United States, Italy and Spain and spanned both the acute and convalescent phases of COVID-19. The prospective study material was composed of cDNA or gDNA derived from T cells, B-cell-depleted T cells, or PBMCs. Deeply sampled blood TCRbeta repertoires from subjects exposed to, actively infected with, or recovered from COVID-19 were included in the dataset. The repertoires were released in a freely available public database intended as a resource for research on the immune response to SARS-CoV-2. The samples were drawn from the first 160 participants of the ongoing ImmuneRACE study and from some 1,300 subjects provided by 6 global collaborators. A de-identified subject ID, COVID-19 status, age in years and sex were almost always included in the sample metadata. Where HLA class I and class II types were available, the types were taken from metadata supplied by the sample provider, not from assay-based typing. Study-wide conclusions, independent of this receptor: The amount of clinical and demographic metadata varied by source and participant and was provided uncurated.

Participants in the prospective study were enrolled through a virtual design, were aged about 18 to 100 years, and lived in 24 United States geographic areas. In the prospective study, cohorts were assigned on the basis of participant-reported clinical history obtained from a screening survey and a study questionnaire. Recovered participants in ImmuneRACE Cohort 3 were defined by two consecutive negative NP/OP PCR tests, clearance by a healthcare professional, or resolution of symptoms. Each participant in the prospective study had whole blood, serum and a nasopharyngeal or oropharyngeal swab collected by mobile phlebotomists. Additional blood draws and questionnaires over an approximately two-month period could optionally be provided by prospective study participants. Before DNA extraction, blood samples from the prospective study were shipped at room temperature or frozen. The CDR1 and CDR2 encoded by the germline V gene are MDHEN and SYDVKM. Taken from cysteine to phenylalanine, the CDR3 has 14 residues. The kept DNA is CDR3 alone, 42 bases in frame from the first base. Deletion took 2 bases off V and 5 bases off J, with a span of 7 bases between the germline ends.

TCRbeta CDR3 regions were amplified from genomic DNA by means of the immunoSEQ Assay, a bias-controlled multiplex PCR. The source study handled its data this way. The number of nucleated cells in each sample was estimated by amplification of reference gene primers within the assay. To quantify the absolute abundance of each unique TCRbeta CDR3 rearrangement, sequence reads were collapsed and filtered. For each sample, productive Simpson clonality was calculated as the square root of Simpson's diversity index over productive rearrangements. Entries here come from immuneACCESS through TCRdb and include only in-frame sequences with V and J called. Some clones fail to appear in such tables; in the studies checked, an unresolved V gene covers under half of the shortfall, and the cause of the remainder is unknown. V, J and clone size are those of that table, while D and trimming were read from the DNA. In all, the sample holds 400,000 or so clones, and roughly 91% of those were seen once. About 0.6% of the sample rests with the top ten.

This clone is a singleton in its sample. Its target antigen remains unknown. No clone much larger than this one lies a single base away; base qualities are absent. The sequence is built from TRBV28 and TRBJ1-6, with the D gene not confidently named. Sequencing was carried out using PBMCs or T cells enriched from blood (not recorded which). The source of this sequence is a man younger than 35 who had recovered from COVID-19. The nucleotide sequence is given as TGTGCCAGCAGTTTAGGGCAGCATAATTCACCCCTCCACTTT. This gives the protein CASSLGQHNSPLHF.